The text below deals with one TCR beta chain. Per the authors' pipeline: Scientists estimated how many nucleated cells there were by amplifying reference gene primers. Some clones are missing from TCRdb's copy, which holds only in-frame ones; the method was immunoSEQ multiplex PCR. V and J calls and clone size come straight from that table; D and trimming were deduced from the DNA. The repertoire holds 200,000 to 250,000 clones, with 84% as singletons. One Seattle source followed patients from active infection through their disease course. V was clipped by 5 bases and J by 5 bases, with 7 bases between them. The germline V gene has CDR1 SGHVS and CDR2 FNYEAQ. The CDR3 totals 11 residues. The sample belongs to a study of blood T cell repertoires in COVID-19. About the research overall: Researchers got acute and convalescent COVID-19 samples from the United States, Italy and Spain. The cDNA or gDNA used as material had been derived from T cells, B-cell-depleted T cells, or PBMCs.

This receptor was identified in a woman over 75 with COVID-19, enrolled during active disease. This rearrangement joins TRBV7-6 to TRBJ2-7; D possibly corresponds to TRBD2 (5 bases). The sequenced sample consisted of peripheral blood. The CDR3 nucleotides read TGTGCCAGCAGCCTCGGGGACGAGCAGTACTTC. It specifies CASSLGDEQYF.